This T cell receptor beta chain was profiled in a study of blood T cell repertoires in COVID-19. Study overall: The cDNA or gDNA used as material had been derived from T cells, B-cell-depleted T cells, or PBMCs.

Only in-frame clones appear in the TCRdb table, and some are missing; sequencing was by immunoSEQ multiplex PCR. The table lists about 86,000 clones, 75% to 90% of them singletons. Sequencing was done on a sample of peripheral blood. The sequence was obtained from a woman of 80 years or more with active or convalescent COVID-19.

The CDR3 sequence: CASRRQGINQPQHF. CDR3 DNA sequence: TGTGCCAGCAGGAGACAGGGGATCAATCAGCCCCAGCATTTT. The chain uses TRBV28 and TRBJ1-5, with 8 bases that match TRBD1. The CDR3 consists of 14 residues. V was clipped by 6 bases and J by 3 bases; unmatched bases: 4. Germline V gene data show CDR1 as MDHEN and CDR2 as SYDVKM. Full variable domain (remainder filled in from reference TRBV28 and TRBJ1-5): DVKVTQSSRYLVKRTGEKVFLECVQDMDHENMFWYRQDPGLGLRLIYFSYDVKMKEKGDIPEGYSVSREKKERFSLILESASTNQTSMYLCASRRQGINQPQHFGDGTRLSIL.